Below, one TCR beta chain is given with its context. This sample is part of a study of blood T cell repertoires in COVID-19. Whole-study context: PBMCs, B-cell-depleted T cells, or T cells provided the cDNA or gDNA that made up the material.

Assay used: immunoSEQ multiplex PCR; TCRdb lists only in-frame clones, some missing. There are under 200,000 clones in the sample; approximately 82% occur only once, and around 18% lies in the top ten. The germline V gene has CDR1 MNHEY and CDR2 SVGAGI. CDR3 size: 14 residues. Losses at the gene ends were 6 bases for V and 5 bases for J; bases not matched to a gene: 9. The TCR originated in a man between 60 and 75 years old who had recovered from COVID-19. Input material: PBMCs or T cells enriched from blood (not recorded which). The V and J genes are TRBV6-5 and TRBJ2-5; 7 bases fit TRBD1. This CDR3 reads CASSLTPRGETQYF. CDR3 bases: TGTGCCAGCAGCCTGACTCCCAGGGGGGAGACCCAGTACTTC.